The rows below give T cell receptor beta chains drawn from one sample of a study of OX40 agonist ivuxolimab in advanced cancers. The assay was immunoSEQ multiplex PCR, and TCRdb's table has in-frame clones only and misses some. Of 55,000 to 85,000 clones in the sample, approximately 83% were seen once. The starting material was CD4+ or CD8+ T cells sorted from blood, obtained in a trial of the OX40 agonist ivuxolimab. All receptors derive from an adult with an advanced solid tumor such as melanoma, head and neck, liver or kidney cancer. Each CDR3 is given without its conserved first and last residue.

v_call,j_call,cdr3_aa
TRBV30,TRBJ1-2,AWSGRRDNYGYT
TRBV7-2,TRBJ2-4,ASSLRRDIQY
TRBV21-1,TRBJ2-1,ASSIGAGVAVYNEQF
TRBV19,TRBJ1-6,ASNGQGRNSPLH
TRBV5-1,TRBJ1-2,ASSLDVAAGYT
TRBV14,TRBJ2-2,ASSQNSVFAGELF
TRBV5-4,TRBJ2-1,ASSLVQQGGYNEQF
TRBV6-6,TRBJ2-7,ASSYSGGADYEQY
TRBV5-1,TRBJ2-1,ASSQTPGLANGEQF
TRBV9,TRBJ1-2,ASSVTTGGNYGYT
TRBV30,TRBJ2-5,AWKIAGAAETQY
TRBV9,TRBJ2-5,ASSVVGRARETQY
TRBV5-6,TRBJ2-5,ASSPTSGGQETQY
TRBV29-1,TRBJ1-2,SVGRKDYGYT
TRBV7-2,TRBJ1-5,ASSQRGNEQPQH
TRBV4-3,TRBJ2-3,ASSQDGGAGSTDTQY